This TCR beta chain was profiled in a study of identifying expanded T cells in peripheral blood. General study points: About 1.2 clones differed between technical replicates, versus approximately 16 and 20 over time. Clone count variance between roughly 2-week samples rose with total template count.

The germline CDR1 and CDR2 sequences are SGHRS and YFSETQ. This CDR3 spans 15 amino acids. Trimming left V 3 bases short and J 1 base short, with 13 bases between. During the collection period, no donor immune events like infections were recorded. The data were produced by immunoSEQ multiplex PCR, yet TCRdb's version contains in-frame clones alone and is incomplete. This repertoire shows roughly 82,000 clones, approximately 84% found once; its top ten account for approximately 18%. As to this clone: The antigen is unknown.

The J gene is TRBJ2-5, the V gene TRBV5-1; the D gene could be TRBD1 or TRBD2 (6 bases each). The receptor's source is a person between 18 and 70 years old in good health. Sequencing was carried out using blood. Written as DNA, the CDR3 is TGCGCCAGCAGCTGGAGGGGGGTCTCCCAAGAGACCCAGTACTTC. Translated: CASSWRGVSQETQYF.